This is a list of T cell receptor beta chains from one sample in a study of CD8 T cells in Susac syndrome. TCRdb reprocessed the immunoSEQ multiplex PCR reads via MiXCR and lists one record per CDR3 protein. This table has around 190,000 distinct CDR3 sequences, about 95% appearing once. What was sequenced was CD4+ T cells from PBMCs. These receptors originate from a human donor in good health. Each CDR3 is given with its conserved first and last residue. The D gene is left open where the match is weak. Not all rows give a size; the values are once, few, many and, for expanded clones, a class.

D	size	V	J	CDR3	DNA
TRBD1	.	TRBV25-1	TRBJ1-2	CASSKPGQDGYTF	TGTGCCAGCAGCAAACCGGGACAGGATGGCTACACCTTC
.	.	TRBV7-2	TRBJ2-3	CASSFGQFLSTDTQYF	TGTGCCAGCAGCTTCGGACAATTCCTAAGCACAGATACGCAGTATTTT
TRBD1	.	TRBV25-1	TRBJ2-7	CASSHRDRVSYEQYF	TGTGCCAGCAGTCACCGGGACAGGGTCTCCTACGAGCAGTACTTC
.	.	TRBV24-1	TRBJ2-1	CATSDPPRWSNEQFF	TGTGCCACCAGTGACCCTCCCCGTTGGTCCAATGAGCAGTTCTTC
TRBD1	.	TRBV4-3	TRBJ1-1	CASSQEDRDSEAFF	TGCGCCAGCAGCCAAGAGGACAGGGACAGTGAAGCTTTCTTT
.	.	TRBV30	TRBJ1-5	CAWSWGGNSNQPQHF	TGTGCCTGGTCCTGGGGGGGGAATAGCAATCAGCCCCAGCATTTT
.	.	TRBV29-1	TRBJ1-1	CSVTSRSEAFF	TGCAGCGTTACATCCCGATCTGAAGCTTTCTTT
TRBD1	.	TRBV28	TRBJ1-5	CASSSQGGSGQPQHF	TGTGCCAGCAGCTCCCAGGGGGGATCAGGTCAGCCCCAGCATTTT
.	.	TRBV20-1	TRBJ2-6	CSASWDGVSGANVLTF	TGCAGTGCTAGTTGGGACGGCGTCTCTGGGGCCAACGTCCTGACTTTC
.	.	TRBV29-1	TRBJ2-3	CSAFVGGDTDTQYF	TGCAGCGCCTTCGTAGGGGGGGACACAGATACGCAGTATTTT
TRBD2	.	TRBV20-1	TRBJ2-3	CSAGGGTSGITDTQYF	TGCAGTGCCGGAGGGGGGACTAGCGGGATCACAGATACGCAGTATTTT
.	.	TRBV11-2	TRBJ2-5	CASSLFVETQYF	TGTGCCAGCAGCTTATTTGTGGAGACCCAGTACTTC
TRBD2	.	TRBV12-3/TRBV12-4	TRBJ2-7	CASSLESGLANEQYF	TGTGCCAGCAGTTTGGAGTCGGGACTAGCAAACGAGCAGTACTTC
.	.	TRBV29-1	TRBJ1-5	CSVRGSNQPQHF	TGCAGCGTTAGGGGATCCAATCAGCCCCAGCATTTT
.	.	TRBV29-1	TRBJ2-1	CSVEYPGPYNEQFF	TGCAGCGTTGAATACCCGGGCCCTTACAATGAGCAGTTCTTC
.	.	TRBV5-1	TRBJ2-7	CASSLRGAPSYEQYF	TGCGCCAGCAGCTTGCGAGGCGCCCCCTCCTACGAGCAGTACTTC
.	.	TRBV7-3	TRBJ2-3	CASSLSRDFATQYF	TGTGCCAGCAGCTTAAGCCGGGACTTCGCCACGCAGTATTTT
TRBD2	.	TRBV20-1	TRBJ2-7	CSALAGGPYEQYF	TGCAGTGCCCTAGCGGGAGGGCCCTACGAGCAGTACTTC
TRBD1	.	TRBV20-1	TRBJ2-7	CSAGTGGELRGQYF	TGCAGTGCTGGAACAGGGGGTGAACTACGAGGGCAGTACTTC
.	.	TRBV13	TRBJ2-7	CASSFRPVPEQYF	TGTGCCAGCAGCTTTCGCCCGGTTCCGGAGCAGTACTTC
.	.	TRBV18	TRBJ2-5	CASSPNIRTHQETQYF	TGTGCCAGCTCACCGAATATTCGGACTCATCAAGAGACCCAGTACTTC
TRBD2	.	TRBV6-5	TRBJ2-2	CASSYWQREGPGELFF	TGTGCCAGCAGTTATTGGCAGCGGGAGGGCCCCGGGGAGCTGTTTTTT
TRBD1	.	TRBV28	TRBJ2-5	CASETGGIQETQYF	TGTGCCAGCGAAACAGGGGGAATTCAAGAGACCCAGTACTTC
TRBD2	once	TRBV7-2	TRBJ2-2	CASSLLAGGPIGELFF	TGTGCCAGCAGCTTATTAGCGGGAGGGCCAATCGGGGAGCTGTTTTTT
TRBD2	.	TRBV7-9	TRBJ2-3	CASSSSGGPDTQYF	TGTGCCAGCAGCTCTTCGGGGGGGCCAGATACGCAGTATTTT
.	.	TRBV20-1	TRBJ2-3	CSAARQSTDTQYF	TGCAGTGCTGCCCGACAAAGCACAGATACGCAGTATTTT
TRBD2	.	TRBV28	TRBJ2-7	CASRPSGALLYEQYF	TGTGCCAGCAGACCTAGCGGGGCCCTACTCTACGAGCAGTACTTC
.	.	TRBV12-3/TRBV12-4	TRBJ2-5	CASSSTRVRQETQYF	TGTGCCAGCAGTTCCACGAGGGTTAGGCAAGAGACCCAGTACTTC
.	.	TRBV4-1	TRBJ2-7	CASSQVTGDEQYF	TGCGCCAGCAGCCAAGTCACGGGGGATGAGCAGTACTTC
.	.	TRBV30	TRBJ2-1	CAWGGGHSNEQFF	TGTGCCTGGGGCGGAGGTCACTCCAATGAGCAGTTCTTC
.	.	TRBV6-5	TRBJ2-7	CASRTAALSSYEQYF	TGTGCCAGCCGGACTGCGGCCTTATCTTCCTACGAGCAGTACTTC
.	.	TRBV29-1	TRBJ1-1	CSVKGTLNTEAFF	TGCAGCGTTAAGGGTACGCTGAACACTGAAGCTTTCTTT
.	.	TRBV12-3/TRBV12-4	TRBJ2-7	CASSLNAREQYF	TGTGCCAGCAGTTTAAACGCCCGGGAGCAGTACTTC
.	few	TRBV20-1	TRBJ1-5	CSAGQYSNQPQHF	TGCAGTGCCGGGCAATATAGCAATCAGCCCCAGCATTTT
TRBD1	.	TRBV27	TRBJ2-2	CASSPRGTANTGELFF	TGTGCCAGCAGCCCCAGGGGGACAGCGAACACCGGGGAGCTGTTTTTT
TRBD1	once	TRBV5-1	TRBJ1-2	CASSLLTGGEFGYTF	TGCGCCAGCAGCTTACTGACAGGGGGCGAATTTGGCTACACCTTC
.	.	TRBV27	TRBJ2-7	CASSLRPRVAYEQYF	TGTGCCAGCAGTTTACGACCCCGGGTAGCCTACGAGCAGTACTTC
.	.	TRBV29-1	TRBJ2-3	CSVVAFGTDTQYF	TGCAGCGTTGTTGCGTTCGGCACAGATACGCAGTATTTT
TRBD2	.	TRBV12-3/TRBV12-4	TRBJ2-1	CASSIGTSAEQFF	TGTGCCAGCAGTATCGGGACTAGCGCGGAGCAGTTCTTC
.	once	TRBV7-9	TRBJ2-5	CAGEGENNQETQYF	TGTGCCGGGGAGGGGGAGAACAACCAAGAGACCCAGTACTTC
.	once	TRBV20-1	TRBJ2-7	CSALRPGQAYEQYF	TGCAGTGCTTTACGCCCGGGACAAGCCTACGAGCAGTACTTC
.	once	TRBV20-1	TRBJ2-7	CSASGKTYEQYF	TGCAGTGCTAGCGGCAAGACCTACGAGCAGTACTTC
TRBD2	.	TRBV3-1	TRBJ2-7	CASSPGLEAYEQYF	TGTGCCAGCAGCCCCGGACTAGAAGCCTACGAGCAGTACTTC
.	once	TRBV29-1	TRBJ2-2	CSVPAWRTSNTGELFF	TGCAGCGTACCGGCTTGGAGGACTTCAAACACCGGGGAGCTGTTTTTT
TRBD2	.	TRBV12-3/TRBV12-4	TRBJ2-3	CASSLVPSGRVTDTQYF	TGTGCCAGCAGTTTAGTGCCTAGCGGGAGAGTCACAGATACGCAGTATTTT
.	.	TRBV6-2/TRBV6-3	TRBJ1-5	CASSLGTLLQPQHF	TGTGCCAGCAGTCTAGGGACCTTGCTTCAGCCCCAGCATTTT
.	.	TRBV12-3/TRBV12-4	TRBJ2-6	CASRAGANVLTF	TGTGCCAGCAGGGCTGGGGCCAACGTCCTGACTTTC
TRBD1	.	TRBV30	TRBJ2-7	CAWSVRGLYEQYF	TGTGCCTGGAGTGTGAGGGGGCTATACGAGCAGTACTTC
TRBD2	once	TRBV7-9	TRBJ2-3	CASSTGLALDTQYF	TGTGCCAGCAGCACGGGACTAGCGTTAGATACGCAGTATTTT
TRBD2	.	TRBV30	TRBJ2-1	CACETSGSRGNEQFF	TGTGCCTGCGAGACTAGCGGGTCGAGAGGCAATGAGCAGTTCTTC